A selection of T cell receptor beta chains follows, all from one sample in a study of blood T cell repertoires in COVID-19. Measured with immunoSEQ multiplex PCR; TCRdb has only the in-frame clones, and not every one. The data show around 250,000 clones, around 82% seen once. The sample comprised peripheral blood. Source of these receptors: a man older than 75 with acute or convalescent COVID-19. The CDR3 runs from the conserved cysteine through the conserved F or W. The D gene is left open where the match is weak. Part of the rows lack a size; the others show once, few, many or a class for expanded clones.

cdr3_nt: TGCGCCAGCAGCTTAGACCAGGGGCCCTACGAGCAGTACTTC
cdr3_aa: CASSLDQGPYEQYF
j_call: TRBJ2-7
d_call: -
v_call: TRBV5-1
clone_size: few

cdr3_nt: TGTGCCAGCTCACCATCTTCGGCAGGGTCCGGGGCCAACGTCCTGACTTTC
cdr3_aa: CASSPSSAGSGANVLTF
j_call: TRBJ2-6
d_call: -
v_call: TRBV18
clone_size: -

cdr3_nt: TGTGCCAGCAGCTTGGTGACTAGCGATGCAGATACGCAGTATTTT
cdr3_aa: CASSLVTSDADTQYF
j_call: TRBJ2-3
d_call: TRBD2
v_call: TRBV5-5
clone_size: -

cdr3_nt: TGTGCCAGCAGCCTACAGGGGGCGGAGACCCAGTACTTC
cdr3_aa: CASSLQGAETQYF
j_call: TRBJ2-5
d_call: TRBD1
v_call: TRBV14
clone_size: -

cdr3_nt: TGTGCCAGCATCCTAACGGAGGGAACCCCTAGGTTCTTC
cdr3_aa: CASILTEGTPRFF
j_call: TRBJ2-1
d_call: -
v_call: TRBV9
clone_size: -

cdr3_nt: TGTGCCAGCAGCTTAAAAAGCGGGGGGCCAGGGGCCAACGTCCTGACTTTC
cdr3_aa: CASSLKSGGPGANVLTF
j_call: TRBJ2-6
d_call: TRBD2
v_call: TRBV7-3
clone_size: -

cdr3_nt: TGTGCCAGCAGGTGGAGCTCCTACAATGAGCAGTTCTTC
cdr3_aa: CASRWSSYNEQFF
j_call: TRBJ2-1
d_call: -
v_call: TRBV6-5
clone_size: -

cdr3_nt: TGTGCCAGCACCCCAGTCAGTCGGGGTATCAACGAGCAGTACTTC
cdr3_aa: CASTPVSRGINEQYF
j_call: TRBJ2-7
d_call: -
v_call: TRBV7-9
clone_size: -

cdr3_nt: TGTGCCAGCAGCGTAGGTCAGGGGGAAGAGACCCAGTACTTC
cdr3_aa: CASSVGQGEETQYF
j_call: TRBJ2-5
d_call: TRBD1
v_call: TRBV9
clone_size: -

cdr3_nt: TGTGCCACCAGTGGGGGTGTGGGGGTTTCGGGACAGGTGGGGACCTACGAGCAGTACTTC
cdr3_aa: CATSGGVGVSGQVGTYEQYF
j_call: TRBJ2-7
d_call: TRBD1
v_call: TRBV24-1
clone_size: -

cdr3_nt: TGTGCCAGCAGCGTTACCGGGACAGGGGGCGAGCAGTACTTC
cdr3_aa: CASSVTGTGGEQYF
j_call: TRBJ2-7
d_call: TRBD1
v_call: TRBV9
clone_size: -

cdr3_nt: TGTGCCATCAGTTGGACAGGGGGCGACTATGGCTACACCTTC
cdr3_aa: CAISWTGGDYGYTF
j_call: TRBJ1-2
d_call: TRBD1
v_call: TRBV10-3
clone_size: -

cdr3_nt: TGTGCCACCAGCTCCGGGACAGCTAACTATGGCTACACCTTC
cdr3_aa: CATSSGTANYGYTF
j_call: TRBJ1-2
d_call: TRBD1
v_call: TRBV15
clone_size: -

cdr3_nt: TGTGCCAGCAGTGCGACAGGCGAGCAGTACTTC
cdr3_aa: CASSATGEQYF
j_call: TRBJ2-7
d_call: -
v_call: TRBV25-1
clone_size: -

cdr3_nt: TGTGCCAGCAGTGAAGCTTCCGTGTGGGACAGTTACAACTATGGCTACACCTTC
cdr3_aa: CASSEASVWDSYNYGYTF
j_call: TRBJ1-2
d_call: TRBD1
v_call: TRBV6-1
clone_size: few

cdr3_nt: TGTGCCAGCAGCACCGGGACAAGGAACACTGAAGCTTTCTTT
cdr3_aa: CASSTGTRNTEAFF
j_call: TRBJ1-1
d_call: -
v_call: TRBV5-4
clone_size: few

cdr3_nt: TGTGCCAGCAGGTTGACAGGGGAGTATGGCTACACCTTC
cdr3_aa: CASRLTGEYGYTF
j_call: TRBJ1-2
d_call: TRBD1
v_call: TRBV27
clone_size: once

cdr3_nt: TGTGCCAGCTCACTAACCGGGACAGAACACGGCGGGGAGCTGTTTTTT
cdr3_aa: CASSLTGTEHGGELFF
j_call: TRBJ2-2
d_call: TRBD1
v_call: TRBV18
clone_size: -

cdr3_nt: TGCGCCAGCAGCTTGGTTCAGGGCGTGAACACTGAAGCTTTCTTT
cdr3_aa: CASSLVQGVNTEAFF
j_call: TRBJ1-1
d_call: -
v_call: TRBV5-1
clone_size: -